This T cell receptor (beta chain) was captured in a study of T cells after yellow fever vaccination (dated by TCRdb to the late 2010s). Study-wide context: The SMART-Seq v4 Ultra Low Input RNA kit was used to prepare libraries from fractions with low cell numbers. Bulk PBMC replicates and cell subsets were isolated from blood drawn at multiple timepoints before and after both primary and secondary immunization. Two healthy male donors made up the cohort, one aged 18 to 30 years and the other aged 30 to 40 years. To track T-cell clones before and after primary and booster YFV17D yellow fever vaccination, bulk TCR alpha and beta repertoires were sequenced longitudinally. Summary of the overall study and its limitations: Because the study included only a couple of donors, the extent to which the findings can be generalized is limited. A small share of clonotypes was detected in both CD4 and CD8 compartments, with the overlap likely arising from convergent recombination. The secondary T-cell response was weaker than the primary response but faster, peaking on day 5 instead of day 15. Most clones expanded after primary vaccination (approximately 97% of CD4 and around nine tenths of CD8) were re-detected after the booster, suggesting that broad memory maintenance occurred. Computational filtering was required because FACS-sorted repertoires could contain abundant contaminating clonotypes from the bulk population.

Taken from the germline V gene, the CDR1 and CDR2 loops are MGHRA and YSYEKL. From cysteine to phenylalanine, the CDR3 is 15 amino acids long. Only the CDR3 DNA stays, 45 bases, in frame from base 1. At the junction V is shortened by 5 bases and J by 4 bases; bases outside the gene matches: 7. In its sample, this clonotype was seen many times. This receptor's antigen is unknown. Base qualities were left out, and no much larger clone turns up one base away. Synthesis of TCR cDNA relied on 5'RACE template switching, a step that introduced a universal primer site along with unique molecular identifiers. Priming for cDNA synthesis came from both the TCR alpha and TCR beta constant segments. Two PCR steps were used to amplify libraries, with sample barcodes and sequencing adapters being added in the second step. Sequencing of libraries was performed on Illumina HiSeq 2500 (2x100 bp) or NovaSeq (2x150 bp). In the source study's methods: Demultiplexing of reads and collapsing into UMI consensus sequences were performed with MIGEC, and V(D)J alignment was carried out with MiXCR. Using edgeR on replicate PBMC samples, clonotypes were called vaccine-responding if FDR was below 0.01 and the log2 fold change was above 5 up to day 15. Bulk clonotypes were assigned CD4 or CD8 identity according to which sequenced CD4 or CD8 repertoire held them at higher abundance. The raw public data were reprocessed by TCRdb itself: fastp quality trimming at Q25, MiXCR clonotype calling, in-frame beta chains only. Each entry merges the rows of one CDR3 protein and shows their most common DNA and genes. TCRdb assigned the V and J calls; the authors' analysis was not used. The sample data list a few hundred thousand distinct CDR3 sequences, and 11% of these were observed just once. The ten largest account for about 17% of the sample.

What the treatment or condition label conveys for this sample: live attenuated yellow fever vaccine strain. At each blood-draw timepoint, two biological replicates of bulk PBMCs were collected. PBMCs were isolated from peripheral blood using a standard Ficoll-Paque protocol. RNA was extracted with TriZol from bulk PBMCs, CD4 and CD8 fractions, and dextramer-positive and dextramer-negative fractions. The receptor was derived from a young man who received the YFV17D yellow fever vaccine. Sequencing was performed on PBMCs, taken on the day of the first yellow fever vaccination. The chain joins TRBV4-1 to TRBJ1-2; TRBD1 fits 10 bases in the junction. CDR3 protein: CASSTRTGGRYGYTF. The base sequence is TGCGCCAGCAGCACACGGACAGGGGGACGCTATGGCTACACCTTC.